This T cell receptor (beta chain) was documented in a study of metastatic and nonmetastatic thyroid tumors. This clone came up many times. The V gene's germline CDR1 is KGHSH and CDR2 LQKENI. The CDR3 consists of 16 residues. The J segment lost 5 bases and the V segment lost 1 base, leaving 11 bases of the junction unmatched. Thyroid surgery had not been preceded by any treatment in any patient. TCRdb re-processed the PCR reads through MiXCR. The sample lists over 45,000 clones, approximately 20% occurring once. The sequenced sample was blood. This sequence originates from a male donor with papillary thyroid cancer or a benign thyroid nodule (not recorded which). Some clones in this sample may be carry-over from other donors' samples. The chain is built from TRBV18 and TRBJ2-7; 7 nucleotides line up with TRBD2. In nucleotides, the CDR3 is TGTGCCAGCTCACCACTTGGACGGGAGGCATTCGACGAGCAGTACTTC. Protein sequence: CASSPLGREAFDEQYF.